What follows describes a single TCR beta chain. No base quality values were provided; no much bigger clone lies one nucleotide off. Libraries were constructed by the immunoSEQ multiplex PCR assay. Adaptive Biotechnologies (Seattle, WA) carried out the genomic DNA extraction, TRB sequencing and normalization. Under the source paper's analysis protocol: A TRB sequence was counted as a tetramer-positive clonotype only if the sequence had an estimated two or more genomes. Clonality was computed as one minus Shannon entropy of productive TRB sequences normalized by log2 of unique productive sequences. KLL-specific clonotypes in tumors were found by matching TCRbeta CDR3 amino acid sequences to the sequences from the tetramer-sorted sample of each patient. TCRdb carries this immuneACCESS record with in-frame sequences only. Its versions omit some clonotypes, under half of them owing to an unresolved V gene in the studies checked, with the rest unexplained. The DNA was the basis for D and trimming; V, J and clone size are from that table. This sample comprises over 850 clones, around nine tenths of them detected only once. Around 18% of the sample is held by the ten biggest clonotypes.

CDR1 and CDR2 are read off the germline V gene as SGHAT and FQNNGV. V is reduced by 2 bases and J by 5 bases, leaving a spacing of 9 bases between them. Including cysteine and phenylalanine, the CDR3 has 13 amino acids. The CDR3 DNA has 39 bases and is translated from base 1. Robust positive staining for Merkel cell polyomavirus Large T antigen was observed by immunohistochemistry in the tumors of all patients. Roughly twelve Merkel cell carcinoma patients with robust KLL-tetramer+ populations, above 0.04% of CD8+ T cells, in blood and/or cultured TIL were included. All patients were identified as Caucasian, and a median age of about 65 years (range roughly 45 to 77 years) was recorded. Staining of at least 1.6 million cells was done with anti-CD8 PE antibody, a KLL APC tetramer and 7-AAD viability dye. Peripheral blood mononuclear cells were isolated from heparinized blood by Ficoll preparation and were cryopreserved. Tetramer-positive, CD8-high cells were sorted on a FACSAriaII and flash frozen.

This record belongs to a study of tumor-infiltrating T cells and Merkel cell polyomavirus (dated by TCRdb to the late 2010s). Study-level background: The study examined CD8+ T cells specific for the Merkel cell polyomavirus KLL epitope in Merkel cell carcinoma patients. An average of roughly 680 cells (range about 340-8,000) was sorted from blood, and an average of 5,776 cells (range about 1,844-13,000) was sorted from TIL. TRB sequencing was performed on KLL-tetramer-sorted cells from blood or tumor-infiltrating lymphocytes in some 15 samples, as well as on about a dozen matched whole-tumor samples. Of all the tumor samples in the study, one was a frozen nodal tumor digest and another was a flash-frozen core biopsy of a metastasis. Patients came in at different disease stages and had a median follow-up of about three years, ranging from roughly 1.1 to 6.0 years. Patients received varied, non-standardized therapies including chemotherapy, radiation and immunotherapies. The paper as a whole reports these results and caveats: Only a single viral epitope was studied, so T cells against other Merkel cell polyomavirus epitopes were not captured. A higher fraction of KLL-specific T cells within tumors (about 1.8-18% versus 0-0.14%) was associated with significantly better MCC-specific survival. The small sample size of the study (n ≈ twelve patients) is a limitation. KLL-specific TRB repertoires were diverse and largely private, with only one public clonotype among about 430 unique sequences, shared by two patients. A significant MCC-specific survival advantage (P = 0.0051) was associated with a greater number of unique KLL-specific clonotypes in tumors (about 5-120 vs 0-3).

The rearranged segments are TRBV11-2 and TRBJ1-1, with an unclear D gene assignment. The TCR comes from a man aged 60 to 75 with Merkel cell carcinoma. Sequencing was done on a sample of Merkel cell polyomavirus peptide tetramer+ CD8+ T cells sorted from blood. The cell subset or site label on this specimen signifies: CD8+ T cells binding a tetramer loaded with the MCPyV common T-antigen KLL epitope. The CDR3 region: CASSLNGETEAFF. The nucleotide sequence is given as TGTGCCAGCAGCTTAAACGGAGAAACTGAAGCTTTCTTT.